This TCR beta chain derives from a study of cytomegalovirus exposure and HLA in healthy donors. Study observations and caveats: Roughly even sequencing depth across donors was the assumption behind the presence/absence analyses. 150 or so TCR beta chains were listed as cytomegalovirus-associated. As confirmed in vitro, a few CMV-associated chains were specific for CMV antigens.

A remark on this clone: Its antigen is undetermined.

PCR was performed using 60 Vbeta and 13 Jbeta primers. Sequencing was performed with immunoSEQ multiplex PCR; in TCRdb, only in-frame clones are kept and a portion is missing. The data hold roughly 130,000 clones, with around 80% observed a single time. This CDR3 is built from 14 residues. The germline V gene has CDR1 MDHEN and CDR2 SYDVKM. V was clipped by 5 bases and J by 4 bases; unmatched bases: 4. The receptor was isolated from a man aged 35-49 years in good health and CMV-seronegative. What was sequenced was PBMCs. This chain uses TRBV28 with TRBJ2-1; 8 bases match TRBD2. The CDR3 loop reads CASSLLAEYNEQFF. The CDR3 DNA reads TGTGCCAGCAGTCTACTAGCGGAGTACAATGAGCAGTTCTTC.